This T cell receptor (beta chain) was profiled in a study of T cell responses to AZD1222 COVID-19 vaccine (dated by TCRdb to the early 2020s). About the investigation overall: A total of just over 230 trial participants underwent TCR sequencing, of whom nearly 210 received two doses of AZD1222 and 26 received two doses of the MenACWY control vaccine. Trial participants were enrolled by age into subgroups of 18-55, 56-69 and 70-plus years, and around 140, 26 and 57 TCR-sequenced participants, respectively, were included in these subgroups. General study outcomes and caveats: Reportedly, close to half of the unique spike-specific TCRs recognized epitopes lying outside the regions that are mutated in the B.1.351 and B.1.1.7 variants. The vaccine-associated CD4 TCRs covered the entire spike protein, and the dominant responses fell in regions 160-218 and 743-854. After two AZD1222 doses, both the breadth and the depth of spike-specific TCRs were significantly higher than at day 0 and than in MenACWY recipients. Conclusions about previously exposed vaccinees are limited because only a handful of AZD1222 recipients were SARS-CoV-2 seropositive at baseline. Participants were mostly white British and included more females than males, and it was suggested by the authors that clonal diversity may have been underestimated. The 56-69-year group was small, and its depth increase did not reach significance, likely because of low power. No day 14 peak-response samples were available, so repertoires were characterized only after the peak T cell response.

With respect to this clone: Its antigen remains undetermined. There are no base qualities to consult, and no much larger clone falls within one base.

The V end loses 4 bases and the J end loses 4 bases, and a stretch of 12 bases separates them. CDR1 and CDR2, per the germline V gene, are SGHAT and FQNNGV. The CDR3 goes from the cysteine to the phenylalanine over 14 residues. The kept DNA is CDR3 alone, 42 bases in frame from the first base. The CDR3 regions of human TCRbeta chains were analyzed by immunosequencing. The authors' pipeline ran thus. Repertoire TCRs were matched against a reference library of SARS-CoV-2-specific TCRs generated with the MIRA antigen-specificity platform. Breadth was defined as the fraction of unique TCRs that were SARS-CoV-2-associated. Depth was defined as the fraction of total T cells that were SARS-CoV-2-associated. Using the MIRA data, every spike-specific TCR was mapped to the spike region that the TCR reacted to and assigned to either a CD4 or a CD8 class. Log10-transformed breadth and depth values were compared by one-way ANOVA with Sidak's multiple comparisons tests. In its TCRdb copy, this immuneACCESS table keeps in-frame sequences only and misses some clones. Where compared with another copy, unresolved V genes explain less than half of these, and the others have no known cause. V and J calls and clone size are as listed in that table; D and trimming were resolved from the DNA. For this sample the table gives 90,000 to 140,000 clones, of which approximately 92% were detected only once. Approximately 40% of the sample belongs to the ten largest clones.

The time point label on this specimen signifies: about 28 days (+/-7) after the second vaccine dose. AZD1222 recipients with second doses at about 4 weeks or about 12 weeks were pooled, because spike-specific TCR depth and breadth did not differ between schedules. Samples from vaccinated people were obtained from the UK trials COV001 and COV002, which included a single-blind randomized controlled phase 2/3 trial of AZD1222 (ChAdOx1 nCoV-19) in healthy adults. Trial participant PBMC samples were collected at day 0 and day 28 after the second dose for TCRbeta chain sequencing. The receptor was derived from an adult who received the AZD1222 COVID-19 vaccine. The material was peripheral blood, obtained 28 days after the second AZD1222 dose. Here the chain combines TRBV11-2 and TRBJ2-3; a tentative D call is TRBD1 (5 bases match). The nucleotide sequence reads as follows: TGTGCCAGCAGCTCTATAATACAGGCAGATACGCAGTATTTT. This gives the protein CASSSIIQADTQYF.